Described below is a single T cell receptor (beta chain) sequence and its context. V was pared by 8 bases and J by 0 bases, with 15 bases between. The germline CDR1 and CDR2 sequences are SGHRS and YFSETQ. The CDR3 is made up of 14 amino acids. The data were taken from a study of T cell changes during pregnancy in multiple sclerosis. TCRdb's copy holds only in-frame clones and misses some; the assay was immunoSEQ multiplex PCR. This table has about 76,000 clones, about 92% appearing once. This rearrangement joins TRBV5-1 to TRBJ2-7; D is unclear. This receptor was obtained from a female donor with multiple sclerosis, enrolled in a pregnancy study. The material was peripheral blood, obtained in the second trimester of pregnancy. CDR3 residues: CASSLSSSSYEQYF. For the CDR3, the DNA is TGCGCCAGTTCACTTAGCTCTAGCTCCTACGAGCAGTACTTC.